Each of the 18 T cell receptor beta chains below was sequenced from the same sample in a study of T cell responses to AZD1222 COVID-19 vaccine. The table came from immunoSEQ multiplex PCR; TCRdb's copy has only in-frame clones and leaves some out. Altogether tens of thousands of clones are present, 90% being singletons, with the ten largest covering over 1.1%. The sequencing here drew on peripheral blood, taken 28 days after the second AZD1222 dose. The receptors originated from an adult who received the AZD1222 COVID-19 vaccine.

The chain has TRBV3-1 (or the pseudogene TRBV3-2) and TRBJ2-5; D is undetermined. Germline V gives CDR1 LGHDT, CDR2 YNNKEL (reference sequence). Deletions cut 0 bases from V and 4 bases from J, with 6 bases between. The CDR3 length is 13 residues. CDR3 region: CASSQDQRETQYF. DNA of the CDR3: TGTGCCAGCAGCCAAGATCAGCGAGAGACCCAGTACTTC.

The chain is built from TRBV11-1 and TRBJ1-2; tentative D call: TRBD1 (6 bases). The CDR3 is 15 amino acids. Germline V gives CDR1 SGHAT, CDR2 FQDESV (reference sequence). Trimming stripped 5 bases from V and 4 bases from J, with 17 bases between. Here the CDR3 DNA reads TGTGCCAGCAGCCAAAGCAGGGGATTGGGCTATGGCTACACCTTC. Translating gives CASSQSRGLGYGYTF.

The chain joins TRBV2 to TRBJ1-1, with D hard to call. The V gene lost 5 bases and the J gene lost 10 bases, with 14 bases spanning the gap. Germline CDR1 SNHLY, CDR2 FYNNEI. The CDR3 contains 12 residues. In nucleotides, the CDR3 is TGTGCCAGCAGTAACGGGCCCTCTCCAGCTTTCTTT. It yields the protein CASSNGPSPAFF.

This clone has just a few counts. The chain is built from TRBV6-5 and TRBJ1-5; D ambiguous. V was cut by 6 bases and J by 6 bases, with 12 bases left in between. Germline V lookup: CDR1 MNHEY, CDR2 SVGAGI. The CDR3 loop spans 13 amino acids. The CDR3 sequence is CASRSQTGQPQHF. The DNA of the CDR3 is TGTGCCAGCAGATCGCAAACGGGTCAGCCCCAGCATTTT.

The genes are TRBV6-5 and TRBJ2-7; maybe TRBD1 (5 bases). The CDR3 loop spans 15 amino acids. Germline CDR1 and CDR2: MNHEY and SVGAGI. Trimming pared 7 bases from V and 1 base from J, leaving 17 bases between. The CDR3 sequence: CASTPREIPSYEQYF. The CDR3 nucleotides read TGTGCCAGCACCCCCAGGGAAATCCCTTCCTACGAGCAGTACTTC.

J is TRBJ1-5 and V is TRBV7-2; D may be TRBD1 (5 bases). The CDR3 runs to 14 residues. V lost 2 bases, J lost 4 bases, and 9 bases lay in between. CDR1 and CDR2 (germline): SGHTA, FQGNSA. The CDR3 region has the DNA TGTGCCAGCAGCTTAACCTCAGGGAATCAGCCCCAGCATTTT. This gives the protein CASSLTSGNQPQHF.

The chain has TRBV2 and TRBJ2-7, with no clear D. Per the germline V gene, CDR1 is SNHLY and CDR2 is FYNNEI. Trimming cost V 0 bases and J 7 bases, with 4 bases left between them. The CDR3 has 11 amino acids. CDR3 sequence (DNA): TGTGCCAGCAGTGAAGCGAGAGAGCAGTACTTC. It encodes CASSEAREQYF.

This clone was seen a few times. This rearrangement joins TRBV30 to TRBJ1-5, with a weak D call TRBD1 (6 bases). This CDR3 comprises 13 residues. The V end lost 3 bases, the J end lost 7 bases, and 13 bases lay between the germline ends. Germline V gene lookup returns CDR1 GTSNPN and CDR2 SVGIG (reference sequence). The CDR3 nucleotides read TGTGCCTGGAGCGACACAGGGTACCAGCCCCAGCATTTT. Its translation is CAWSDTGYQPQHF.

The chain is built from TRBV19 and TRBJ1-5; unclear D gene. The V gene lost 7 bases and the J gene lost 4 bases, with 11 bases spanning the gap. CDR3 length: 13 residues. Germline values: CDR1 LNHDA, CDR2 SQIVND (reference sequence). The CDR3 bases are TGTGCCAGTAACCCGACACCTAATCAGCCCCAGCATTTT. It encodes CASNPTPNQPQHF.

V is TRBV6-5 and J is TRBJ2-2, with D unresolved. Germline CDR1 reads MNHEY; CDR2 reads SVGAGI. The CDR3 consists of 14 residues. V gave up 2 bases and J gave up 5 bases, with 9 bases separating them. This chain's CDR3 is CASSYNKPTGELFF. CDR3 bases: TGTGCCAGCAGTTACAACAAGCCTACCGGGGAGCTGTTTTTT.

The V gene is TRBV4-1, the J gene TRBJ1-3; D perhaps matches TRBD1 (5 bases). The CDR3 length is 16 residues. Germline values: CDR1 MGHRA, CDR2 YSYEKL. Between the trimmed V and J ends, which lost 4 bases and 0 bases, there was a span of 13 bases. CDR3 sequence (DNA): TGCGCCAGCAGCCCAACGGACAAGAGCTCTGGAAACACCATATATTTT. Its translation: CASSPTDKSSGNTIYF.

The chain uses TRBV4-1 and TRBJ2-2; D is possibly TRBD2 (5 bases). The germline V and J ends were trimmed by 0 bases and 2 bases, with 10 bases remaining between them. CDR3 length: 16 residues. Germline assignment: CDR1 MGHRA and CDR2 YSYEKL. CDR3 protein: CASSQDRAVNTGELFF. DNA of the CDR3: TGCGCCAGCAGCCAAGATCGAGCGGTAAACACCGGGGAGCTGTTTTTT.

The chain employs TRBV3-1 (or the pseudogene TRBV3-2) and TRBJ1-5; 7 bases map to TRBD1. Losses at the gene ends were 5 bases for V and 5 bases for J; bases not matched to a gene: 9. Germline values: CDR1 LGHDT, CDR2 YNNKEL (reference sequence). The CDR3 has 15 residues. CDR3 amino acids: CASSSSGTDHQPQHF. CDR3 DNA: TGTGCCAGCAGCTCCTCGGGGACAGATCATCAGCCCCAGCATTTT.

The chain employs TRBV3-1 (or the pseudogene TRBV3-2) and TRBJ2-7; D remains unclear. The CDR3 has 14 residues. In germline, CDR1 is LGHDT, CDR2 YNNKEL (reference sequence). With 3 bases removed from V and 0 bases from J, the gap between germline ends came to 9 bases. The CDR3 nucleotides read TGTGCCAGCAGCCAGTCACTCAGCTCCTACGAGCAGTACTTC. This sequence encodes CASSQSLSSYEQYF.

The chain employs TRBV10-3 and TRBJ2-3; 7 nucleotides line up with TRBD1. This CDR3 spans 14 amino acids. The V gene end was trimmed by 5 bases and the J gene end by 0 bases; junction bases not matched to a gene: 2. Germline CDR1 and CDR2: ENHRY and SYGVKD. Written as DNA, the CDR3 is TGTGCCATCAGTTTGGGACAGAGCACAGATACGCAGTATTTT. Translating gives CAISLGQSTDTQYF.

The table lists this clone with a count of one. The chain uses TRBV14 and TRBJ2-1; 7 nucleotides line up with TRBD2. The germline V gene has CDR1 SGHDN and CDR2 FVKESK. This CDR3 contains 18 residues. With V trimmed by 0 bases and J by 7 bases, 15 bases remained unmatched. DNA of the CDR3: TGTGCCAGCAGCCAAGATACCCCCCGCCGGGACTACCCTAATGAGCAGTTCTTC. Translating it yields CASSQDTPRRDYPNEQFF.

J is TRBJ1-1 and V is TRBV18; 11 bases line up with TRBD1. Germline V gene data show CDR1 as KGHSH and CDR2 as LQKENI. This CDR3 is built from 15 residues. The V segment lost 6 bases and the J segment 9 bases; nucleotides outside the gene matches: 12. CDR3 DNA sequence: TGTGCCAGCTCTTATGGACAGGGGGCTCCTTCTAAAGCTTTCTTT. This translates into CASSYGQGAPSKAFF.

The CDR3 is CASSLSRSFNSPLHF. CDR3 coding DNA: TGTGCCAGCAGCTTATCTAGATCGTTTAATTCACCCCTCCACTTT. The chain links TRBV7-9 to TRBJ1-6; no clear D. Trimming took off 2 bases at V and 6 bases at J, with 11 bases between the two ends. CDR3 size: 15 residues. Germline V lookup: CDR1 SEHNR, CDR2 FQNEAQ (reference sequence).